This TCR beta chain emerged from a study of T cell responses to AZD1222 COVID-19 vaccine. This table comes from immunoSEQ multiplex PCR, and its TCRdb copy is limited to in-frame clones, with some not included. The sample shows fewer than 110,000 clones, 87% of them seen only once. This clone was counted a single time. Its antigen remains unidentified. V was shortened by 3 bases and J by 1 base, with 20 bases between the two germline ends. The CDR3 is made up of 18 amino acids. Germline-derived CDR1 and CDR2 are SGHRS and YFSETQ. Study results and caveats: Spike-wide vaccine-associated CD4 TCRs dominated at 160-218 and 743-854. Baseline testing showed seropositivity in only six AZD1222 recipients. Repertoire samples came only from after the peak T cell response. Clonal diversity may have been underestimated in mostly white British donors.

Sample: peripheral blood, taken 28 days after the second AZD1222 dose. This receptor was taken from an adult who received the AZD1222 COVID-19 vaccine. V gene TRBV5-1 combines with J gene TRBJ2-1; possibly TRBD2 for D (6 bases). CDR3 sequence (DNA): TGCGCCAGCAGCTCGTCCCTTGCGTCGGGGGAATCCTACAATGAGCAGTTCTTC. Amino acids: CASSSSLASGESYNEQFF.